The subject of this entry is one T cell receptor (beta chain). Its antigen is not identified. Assay: immunoSEQ multiplex PCR; the TCRdb copy retains only in-frame clones and omits some. Of 150,000 to 200,000 clones listed, 86% are singletons. This sample is drawn from a study of cytomegalovirus exposure and HLA in healthy donors. Study at large: A later analysis reported the 120 or so validation repertoires used the same platform as the 550 to 800 first-cohort repertoires.

Overall study results and limits: Some TCR beta chains (roughly 160 of them) were listed as cytomegalovirus-associated. The dataset shows that most TCR sequences were rare, while some public TCRs occurred in many donors.

The V end was cut by 2 bases, the J end by 1 base, with 5 bases between. The length of the CDR3 is 13 residues. The germline gives CDR1 LNHNV, CDR2 YYDKDF (reference sequence). Specimen: PBMCs. The V and J genes are TRBV15 and TRBJ1-1, with unresolved D. The sequence derives from a woman between 18 and 29 years old in good health and CMV-seronegative. The CDR3 is CATSRQSNTEAFF. The CDR3, as DNA: TGTGCCACCAGCAGACAATCGAACACTGAAGCTTTCTTT.